These T cell receptor beta chains were read from a single sample in a study of cytomegalovirus exposure and HLA in healthy donors. The assay was immunoSEQ multiplex PCR, and TCRdb's table has in-frame clones only and misses some. The sample shows around 150,000 clones, about 90% of them seen only once. Sequencing was carried out using PBMCs. These receptors all stem from a woman under 30 in good health and CMV-seropositive. The CDR3 runs from the conserved cysteine through the conserved F or W. The order of the fields is CDR3 length, J gene, clone size, V gene, D gene, CDR3 protein, CDR3 DNA. The D gene is left open where the match is weak. Some rows mark clone size as missing; the rest say once, few, many or name a class of expanded clone.

CDR3 length: 17; J gene: TRBJ2-5; clone size: .; V gene: TRBV12-5; D gene: .; CDR3 protein: CASGLVPIEGRIETQYF; CDR3 DNA: TGTGCTAGTGGTTTGGTCCCGATAGAGGGTCGAATAGAGACCCAGTACTTC
CDR3 length: 13; J gene: TRBJ1-1; clone size: .; V gene: TRBV7-8; D gene: .; CDR3 protein: CASSLVDLAEAFF; CDR3 DNA: TGTGCCAGCAGCTTAGTAGACCTAGCCGAAGCTTTCTTT
CDR3 length: 14; J gene: TRBJ1-1; clone size: .; V gene: TRBV6-1; D gene: .; CDR3 protein: CASSEVTVDTEAFF; CDR3 DNA: TGTGCCAGCAGTGAGGTTACAGTTGACACTGAAGCTTTCTTT
CDR3 length: 15; J gene: TRBJ2-7; clone size: .; V gene: TRBV6-6; D gene: TRBD2; CDR3 protein: CASSYGTSALERQYF; CDR3 DNA: TGTGCCAGCAGTTACGGGACTAGCGCCCTGGAGCGGCAGTACTTC
CDR3 length: 14; J gene: TRBJ2-3; clone size: .; V gene: TRBV7-2; D gene: .; CDR3 protein: CASSQWSGEDTQYF; CDR3 DNA: TGTGCCAGCAGCCAGTGGAGTGGAGAAGATACGCAGTATTTT
CDR3 length: 12; J gene: TRBJ2-7; clone size: once; V gene: TRBV29-1; D gene: TRBD1; CDR3 protein: CSTRTGGREQYF; CDR3 DNA: TGCAGCACCCGGACAGGGGGGCGCGAGCAGTACTTC
CDR3 length: 12; J gene: TRBJ2-2; clone size: .; V gene: TRBV27; D gene: .; CDR3 protein: CASSWGAGELFF; CDR3 DNA: TGTGCCAGCAGTTGGGGGGCCGGGGAGCTGTTTTTT
CDR3 length: 15; J gene: TRBJ2-1; clone size: .; V gene: TRBV27; D gene: TRBD1; CDR3 protein: CASSPGTGGIREQFF; CDR3 DNA: TGTGCCAGCAGTCCCGGGACAGGGGGGATAAGGGAGCAGTTCTTC
CDR3 length: 14; J gene: TRBJ1-4; clone size: .; V gene: TRBV6-1; D gene: .; CDR3 protein: CASSRSLSNEKLFF; CDR3 DNA: TGTGCCAGCAGCCGTTCGTTATCCAATGAAAAACTGTTTTTT
CDR3 length: 15; J gene: TRBJ1-2; clone size: once; V gene: TRBV18; D gene: .; CDR3 protein: CASSQTAGEPYGYTF; CDR3 DNA: TGTGCCAGCTCACAGACAGCGGGAGAGCCCTATGGCTACACCTTC
CDR3 length: 14; J gene: TRBJ2-7; clone size: once; V gene: TRBV9; D gene: TRBD2; CDR3 protein: CASSPSSGTYEQYF; CDR3 DNA: TGTGCCAGCAGCCCCTCTAGCGGAACCTACGAGCAGTACTTC
CDR3 length: 15; J gene: TRBJ1-2; clone size: .; V gene: TRBV6-5; D gene: TRBD1; CDR3 protein: CASSYGGTGGYGYTF; CDR3 DNA: TGTGCCAGCAGTTACGGGGGAACAGGGGGGTATGGCTACACCTTC
CDR3 length: 16; J gene: TRBJ2-3; clone size: few; V gene: TRBV5-6; D gene: TRBD2; CDR3 protein: CASSLLAGGGTDTQYF; CDR3 DNA: TGTGCCAGCAGCCTCCTAGCGGGGGGGGGCACAGATACGCAGTATTTT
CDR3 length: 16; J gene: TRBJ2-3; clone size: .; V gene: TRBV6-6; D gene: TRBD2; CDR3 protein: CASTPSGRASTDTQYF; CDR3 DNA: TGTGCCAGCACCCCGAGCGGGAGGGCTAGCACAGATACGCAGTATTTT
CDR3 length: 18; J gene: TRBJ2-5; clone size: .; V gene: TRBV9; D gene: TRBD2; CDR3 protein: CASSVAPLAGGPGETQYF; CDR3 DNA: TGTGCCAGCAGCGTAGCGCCCCTAGCGGGAGGGCCAGGAGAGACCCAGTACTTC
CDR3 length: 14; J gene: TRBJ2-4; clone size: .; V gene: TRBV29-1; D gene: TRBD1; CDR3 protein: CSVDFGTGINIQYF; CDR3 DNA: TGCAGCGTTGATTTCGGGACAGGGATAAACATTCAGTACTTC
CDR3 length: 15; J gene: TRBJ2-4; clone size: .; V gene: TRBV4-3; D gene: TRBD2; CDR3 protein: CASSQDRGGGSIQYF; CDR3 DNA: TGCGCCAGCAGCCAAGACCGGGGGGGCGGGAGCATTCAGTACTTC
CDR3 length: 15; J gene: TRBJ2-7; clone size: .; V gene: TRBV7-2; D gene: TRBD2; CDR3 protein: CASSLAASGSYEQYF; CDR3 DNA: TGTGCCAGCAGCTTAGCGGCTAGCGGCTCCTACGAGCAGTACTTC
CDR3 length: 16; J gene: TRBJ2-3; clone size: once; V gene: TRBV5-4; D gene: .; CDR3 protein: CASSRGGPRSTDTQYF; CDR3 DNA: TGTGCCAGCAGTCGCGGGGGCCCGAGGAGCACAGATACGCAGTATTTT
CDR3 length: 15; J gene: TRBJ2-3; clone size: .; V gene: TRBV18; D gene: TRBD2; CDR3 protein: CASSPASGRIDTQYF; CDR3 DNA: TGTGCCAGCTCACCGGCTAGCGGGAGAATAGATACGCAGTATTTT
CDR3 length: 14; J gene: TRBJ2-7; clone size: .; V gene: TRBV5-4; D gene: .; CDR3 protein: CASSLGGLTYEQYF; CDR3 DNA: TGTGCCAGCAGCTTAGGCGGCTTAACCTACGAGCAGTACTTC
CDR3 length: 17; J gene: TRBJ2-2; clone size: .; V gene: TRBV11-2; D gene: TRBD2; CDR3 protein: CASSLGRLAGNTGELFF; CDR3 DNA: TGTGCCAGCAGCTTAGGCCGACTAGCGGGGAACACCGGGGAGCTGTTTTTT
CDR3 length: 13; J gene: TRBJ1-2; clone size: once; V gene: TRBV18; D gene: .; CDR3 protein: CASSPSVTLGYTF; CDR3 DNA: TGTGCCAGCTCACCTTCCGTCACCCTAGGCTACACCTTC
CDR3 length: 16; J gene: TRBJ2-3; clone size: .; V gene: TRBV5-6; D gene: TRBD1; CDR3 protein: CASSLWWGDRADTQYF; CDR3 DNA: TGTGCCAGCAGCTTGTGGTGGGGAGACAGGGCAGATACGCAGTATTTT
CDR3 length: 15; J gene: TRBJ1-3; clone size: .; V gene: TRBV18; D gene: TRBD1; CDR3 protein: CASSFPQGGGNTIYF; CDR3 DNA: TGTGCCAGCTCATTCCCCCAGGGGGGAGGAAACACCATATATTTT
CDR3 length: 14; J gene: TRBJ2-7; clone size: few; V gene: TRBV10-1; D gene: TRBD1; CDR3 protein: CASRDRQGNYEQYF; CDR3 DNA: TGCGCCAGCAGGGACCGACAGGGGAACTACGAGCAGTACTTC
CDR3 length: 14; J gene: TRBJ1-1; clone size: .; V gene: TRBV11-2; D gene: .; CDR3 protein: CASSPGSGGAEAFF; CDR3 DNA: TGTGCCAGCAGCCCAGGGTCCGGTGGGGCTGAAGCTTTCTTT
CDR3 length: 15; J gene: TRBJ2-3; clone size: .; V gene: TRBV5-1; D gene: TRBD2; CDR3 protein: CASSSGLALPDTQYF; CDR3 DNA: TGCGCCAGCAGCTCCGGACTAGCCCTCCCAGATACGCAGTATTTT
CDR3 length: 15; J gene: TRBJ2-7; clone size: .; V gene: TRBV14; D gene: TRBD1; CDR3 protein: CASSPTTGFWYEQYF; CDR3 DNA: TGTGCCAGCAGCCCAACGACAGGGTTTTGGTACGAGCAGTACTTC
CDR3 length: 13; J gene: TRBJ1-3; clone size: .; V gene: TRBV5-1; D gene: .; CDR3 protein: CASSDSSGNTIYF; CDR3 DNA: TGCGCCAGCAGCGACAGCTCTGGAAACACCATATATTTT
CDR3 length: 13; J gene: TRBJ1-1; clone size: .; V gene: TRBV29-1; D gene: .; CDR3 protein: CSVLQAFNTEAFF; CDR3 DNA: TGCAGCGTTCTACAGGCATTTAACACTGAAGCTTTCTTT
CDR3 length: 16; J gene: TRBJ2-7; clone size: .; V gene: TRBV19; D gene: TRBD1; CDR3 protein: CAPRWGWTGGKYEQYF; CDR3 DNA: TGTGCCCCCCGGTGGGGGTGGACAGGTGGTAAATACGAGCAGTACTTC
CDR3 length: 15; J gene: TRBJ1-5; clone size: .; V gene: TRBV28; D gene: .; CDR3 protein: CASSTQGSGNQPQHF; CDR3 DNA: TGTGCCAGCAGTACCCAGGGTTCTGGCAATCAGCCCCAGCATTTT
CDR3 length: 12; J gene: TRBJ1-2; clone size: few; V gene: TRBV10-3; D gene: .; CDR3 protein: CAISDSTGYYTF; CDR3 DNA: TGTGCCATCAGTGACTCGACTGGATACTACACCTTC
CDR3 length: 17; J gene: TRBJ2-1; clone size: .; V gene: TRBV7-3; D gene: TRBD2; CDR3 protein: CASSSPSLAGLNNEQFF; CDR3 DNA: TGTGCCAGCAGCTCCCCAAGCCTAGCGGGACTTAACAATGAGCAGTTCTTC
CDR3 length: 15; J gene: TRBJ2-6; clone size: .; V gene: TRBV5-1; D gene: .; CDR3 protein: CASSSSGSGANVLTF; CDR3 DNA: TGCGCCAGCAGCTCCTCGGGCTCTGGGGCCAACGTCCTGACTTTC
CDR3 length: 13; J gene: TRBJ2-7; clone size: once; V gene: TRBV6-1; D gene: .; CDR3 protein: CASSESGLGEQYF; CDR3 DNA: TGTGCCAGCAGTGAATCAGGGCTGGGCGAGCAGTACTTC
CDR3 length: 14; J gene: TRBJ2-5; clone size: .; V gene: TRBV6-1; D gene: TRBD2; CDR3 protein: CASSDGLAQETQYF; CDR3 DNA: TGTGCCAGCAGTGATGGACTAGCACAAGAGACCCAGTACTTC
CDR3 length: 15; J gene: TRBJ1-1; clone size: .; V gene: TRBV5-1; D gene: .; CDR3 protein: CASSLDLGGNTEAFF; CDR3 DNA: TGCGCCAGCAGCTTGGATCTTGGCGGAAACACTGAAGCTTTCTTT
CDR3 length: 14; J gene: TRBJ2-7; clone size: .; V gene: TRBV5-1; D gene: TRBD2; CDR3 protein: CASTPVGGAYEQYF; CDR3 DNA: TGCGCCAGCACCCCGGTCGGGGGGGCCTACGAGCAGTACTTC
CDR3 length: 16; J gene: TRBJ2-7; clone size: .; V gene: TRBV6-6; D gene: .; CDR3 protein: CASSYWWEAGTYEQYF; CDR3 DNA: TGTGCCAGCAGTTACTGGTGGGAGGCAGGGACCTACGAGCAGTACTTC
CDR3 length: 15; J gene: TRBJ1-1; clone size: .; V gene: TRBV2; D gene: .; CDR3 protein: CASSGAGAMNTEAFF; CDR3 DNA: TGTGCCAGCAGTGGTGCGGGGGCCATGAACACTGAAGCTTTCTTT
CDR3 length: 15; J gene: TRBJ2-7; clone size: once; V gene: TRBV28; D gene: TRBD1; CDR3 protein: CASSLGTGDSYEQYF; CDR3 DNA: TGTGCCAGCAGTTTAGGGACAGGAGATTCCTACGAGCAGTACTTC
CDR3 length: 15; J gene: TRBJ2-3; clone size: .; V gene: TRBV5-1; D gene: TRBD2; CDR3 protein: CASSLTSGSSDTQYF; CDR3 DNA: TGCGCCAGCAGCTTGACTAGCGGGAGCTCAGATACGCAGTATTTT
CDR3 length: 14; J gene: TRBJ1-2; clone size: .; V gene: TRBV7-9; D gene: TRBD1; CDR3 protein: CASSRDSNPYGYTF; CDR3 DNA: TGTGCCAGCTCCCGGGACAGCAACCCGTATGGCTACACCTTC
CDR3 length: 15; J gene: TRBJ1-2; clone size: .; V gene: TRBV18; D gene: .; CDR3 protein: CASSNYSGVNYGYTF; CDR3 DNA: TGTGCCAGCTCAAATTACTCCGGGGTCAACTATGGCTACACCTTC
CDR3 length: 13; J gene: TRBJ2-7; clone size: .; V gene: TRBV2; D gene: .; CDR3 protein: CASSDFQGGNQYF; CDR3 DNA: TGTGCCAGCAGTGATTTTCAGGGAGGAAACCAGTACTTC
CDR3 length: 15; J gene: TRBJ1-1; clone size: .; V gene: TRBV27; D gene: .; CDR3 protein: CASSPLPRQGPSAFF; CDR3 DNA: TGTGCCAGCAGTCCTCTCCCTAGGCAGGGCCCTTCGGCTTTCTTT
CDR3 length: 13; J gene: TRBJ1-3; clone size: .; V gene: TRBV9; D gene: .; CDR3 protein: CASSVASGNTIYF; CDR3 DNA: TGTGCCAGCAGCGTAGCATCTGGAAACACCATATATTTT